The clone carrying this TCR beta chain was picked up many times. Its antigen is undetermined. Assembly of TCR beta libraries relied on iRepertoire HTBI primers together with Arm-PCR of CDR3 regions. Via MiXCR, TCRdb re-called the multiplex PCR reads, giving one row per CDR3 protein. The data hold approximately 350,000 distinct CDR3 sequences, with 20% to 25% observed a single time. This entry is derived from a study of regulatory T cells in long-lasting Graves disease. About the research overall: The study counted Graves' disease as persistent given over 5 years of antithyroid drugs and positive TSH receptor antibodies. General observations from the study: The analysis examined peripheral blood only and excluded thyroid tissue.

Indicated time point: persistent/refractory GD, antithyroid drugs over 5 years with positive TRAb. RNA extracted from PBMCs served as the sequencing template. V shed 4 bases and J shed 3 bases, with 9 bases lying between them. The CDR3 consists of 13 residues. From germline, CDR1 is SNHLY and CDR2 FYNNEI. The sequence derives from a woman aged 40 to 49 with Graves disease. The gene calls are TRBV2 and TRBJ1-1; D is unresolved. The sample in question was peripheral blood mononuclear cells (PBMCs), obtained when the disease was refractory, from a patient treated with antithyroid drugs. CDR3 sequence (DNA): TGTGCCAGCAGTGGAACGGAGTACACTGAAGCTTTCTTT. It translates to CASSGTEYTEAFF.